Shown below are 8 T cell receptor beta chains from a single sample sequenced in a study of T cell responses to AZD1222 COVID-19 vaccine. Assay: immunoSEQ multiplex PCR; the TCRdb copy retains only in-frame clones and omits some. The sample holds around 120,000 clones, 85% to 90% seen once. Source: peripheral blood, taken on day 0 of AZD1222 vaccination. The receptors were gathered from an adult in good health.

The CDR3 DNA sequence: TGCGCCAGCAGCCAAGACGGAGAAGGGTCTGGCTACACCTTC. It specifies CASSQDGEGSGYTF. The genes are TRBV4-1 and TRBJ1-2, with D uncertain. Germline V gene data show CDR1 as MGHRA and CDR2 as YSYEKL. This CDR3 is 14 amino acids long. Trimming pared 0 bases from V and 7 bases from J, leaving 12 bases between.

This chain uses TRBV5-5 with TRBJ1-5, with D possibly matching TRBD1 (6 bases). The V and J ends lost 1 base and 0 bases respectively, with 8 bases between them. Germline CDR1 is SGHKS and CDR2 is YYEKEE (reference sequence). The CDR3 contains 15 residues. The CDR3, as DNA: TGTGCCAGCAGCTTGAGGGGGGATAGCAATCAGCCCCAGCATTTT. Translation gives CASSLRGDSNQPQHF.

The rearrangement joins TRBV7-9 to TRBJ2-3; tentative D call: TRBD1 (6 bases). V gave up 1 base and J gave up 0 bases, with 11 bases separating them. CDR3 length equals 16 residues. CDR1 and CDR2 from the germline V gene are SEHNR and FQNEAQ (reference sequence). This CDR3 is CASSLGGGQSTDTQYF. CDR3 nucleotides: TGTGCCAGCAGCTTAGGAGGGGGACAAAGCACAGATACGCAGTATTTT.

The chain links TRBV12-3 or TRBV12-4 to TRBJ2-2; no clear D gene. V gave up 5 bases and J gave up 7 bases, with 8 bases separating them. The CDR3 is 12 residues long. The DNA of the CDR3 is TGTGCCAGCAGTCCCCATGGCGGGGAGCTGTTTTTT. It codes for CASSPHGGELFF.

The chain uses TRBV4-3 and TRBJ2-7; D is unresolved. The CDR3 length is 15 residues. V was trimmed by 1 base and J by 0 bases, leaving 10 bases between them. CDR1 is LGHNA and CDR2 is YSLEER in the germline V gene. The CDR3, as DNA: TGCGCCAGCAGCCAAGGAACCTACAGCTCCTACGAGCAGTACTTC. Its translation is CASSQGTYSSYEQYF.

This CDR3 is CASKRDNEQFF. In DNA form, the CDR3 reads TGTGCCAGCAAAAGAGACAATGAGCAGTTCTTC. The rearrangement uses TRBV5-6 and TRBJ2-1; D remains ambiguous. CDR1 and CDR2 from the germline V gene are SGHDT and YYEEEE. The CDR3 extends over 11 amino acids. V lost 6 bases and J lost 5, with 6 bases in between.

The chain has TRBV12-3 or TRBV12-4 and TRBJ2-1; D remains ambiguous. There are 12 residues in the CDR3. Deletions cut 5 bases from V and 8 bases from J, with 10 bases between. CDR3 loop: CASSATVDEQFF. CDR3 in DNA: TGTGCCAGCAGTGCGACTGTGGATGAGCAGTTCTTC.

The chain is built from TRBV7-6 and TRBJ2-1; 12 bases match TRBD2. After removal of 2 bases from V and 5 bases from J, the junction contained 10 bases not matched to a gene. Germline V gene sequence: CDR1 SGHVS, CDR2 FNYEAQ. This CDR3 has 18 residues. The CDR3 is CASSLMSSGRGLNNEQFF. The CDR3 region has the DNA TGTGCCAGCAGCTTAATGTCTAGCGGGAGGGGGTTAAACAATGAGCAGTTCTTC.